One sample yielded the 21 T cell receptor beta chains listed below, sequenced in a study of blood T cell repertoires in COVID-19. The repertoire was sequenced with immunoSEQ multiplex PCR; TCRdb's copy has only in-frame clones and lacks some. In the table there are some 180,000 clones, around 90% of which are singletons. The sample was peripheral blood. All receptors derive from a man between 50 and 59 years old with acute or convalescent COVID-19.

This chain uses TRBV24-1 with TRBJ2-3; 9 bases line up with TRBD1. The V gene end was trimmed by 5 bases and the J gene end by 4 bases; junction bases not matched to a gene: 15. This CDR3 has 18 amino acids. Per the germline V gene, CDR1 is KGHDR and CDR2 is SFDVKD. The CDR3 here is CATSVGGQQGAKADTQYF. The CDR3 nucleotides are TGTGCCACCAGTGTCGGCGGCCAACAGGGGGCGAAGGCAGATACGCAGTATTTT.

Details on this clone: Other DNA sequences in this specimen translate into the identical CDR3. V usage is TRBV4-1 and J usage is TRBJ1-5; 8 bases align to TRBD1. This CDR3 spans 13 amino acids. V was clipped by 3 bases and J by 5 bases; unmatched bases: 0. Per germline, CDR1 MGHRA and CDR2 YSYEKL. As DNA, the CDR3 is TGCGCCAGCAGCCAGGACAGGGATCAGCCCCAGCATTTT. Protein: CASSQDRDQPQHF.

The gene calls are TRBV6-5 and TRBJ1-5, with D maybe TRBD1 (5 bases). Trimming took off 8 bases at V and 2 bases at J, with 16 bases between the two ends. Germline values: CDR1 MNHEY, CDR2 SVGAGI. This CDR3 is built from 15 residues. The CDR3 spells CASQRSGFGNQPQHF. DNA for the CDR3: TGTGCCAGCCAGAGGTCAGGGTTCGGCAATCAGCCCCAGCATTTT.

This CDR3 is CASSYNIGEMSEKLFF. The CDR3 nucleotides read TGTGCCAGCAGTTACAATATCGGGGAGATGAGTGAAAAACTGTTTTTT. The gene calls are TRBV6-5 and TRBJ1-4, with D unclear. Germline assignment: CDR1 MNHEY and CDR2 SVGAGI. V lost 2 bases and J 7 bases, leaving 17 bases between the germline ends. The CDR3 length is 16 residues.

The CDR3 sequence: CASTPRTRANTGELFF. As DNA, the CDR3 is TGTGCCAGCACCCCCCGGACCAGGGCGAACACCGGGGAGCTGTTTTTT. V is TRBV9 and J is TRBJ2-2; TRBD1 might be the D (5 bases). Germline CDR1 reads SGDLS; CDR2 reads YYNGEE. Trimming pared 6 bases from V and 0 bases from J, leaving 15 bases between. This CDR3 region has 16 residues.

The genes are TRBV29-1 and TRBJ2-3, with 13 bases lining up with TRBD2. The germline V gene has CDR1 SQVTM and CDR2 ANQGSEA. V lost 0 bases, J lost 6 bases, and 9 bases stayed unmatched. The CDR3 loop spans 17 amino acids. The CDR3 DNA follows: TGCAGCGTTGAAGATAGGCGACTAGCGGGAGGTGCCGATACGCAGTATTTT. Amino acids: CSVEDRRLAGGADTQYF.

The DNA for the CDR3 is TGTGCCAGCAGCTTATCGGCGGCTAACTATGGCTACACCTTC. Translation gives CASSLSAANYGYTF. This chain uses TRBV11-2 with TRBJ1-2; D unclear. Trimming left V 2 bases short and J 0 bases short, with 7 bases between. The germline gives CDR1 SGHAT, CDR2 FQNNGV. This CDR3 region has 14 residues.

The chain has TRBV9 and TRBJ2-7; D remains ambiguous. Germline values: CDR1 SGDLS, CDR2 YYNGEE. Trimming left V 6 bases short and J 2 bases short, with 6 bases between. The CDR3 covers 11 residues. This CDR3 is CASTLPYEQYF. The CDR3 nucleotides are TGTGCCAGCACCCTACCCTACGAGCAGTACTTC.

CDR3 in amino acids: CASSLGLASDEQFF. CDR3 DNA: TGTGCCAGCAGCTTAGGACTAGCGTCGGATGAGCAGTTCTTC. The chain has TRBV7-2 and TRBJ2-1; 8 nucleotides match TRBD2. V was pared by 1 base and J by 8 bases, with 4 bases of the junction left unmatched. The CDR3 sequence is 14 residues long. Germline assignment: CDR1 SGHTA and CDR2 FQGNSA.

The rearrangement joins TRBV9 to TRBJ1-3; D remains ambiguous. With 0 bases removed from V and 0 bases from J, the gap between germline ends came to 7 bases. CDR1 is SGDLS and CDR2 is YYNGEE in the germline V gene. The CDR3 contains 15 residues. CDR3 amino acids: CASSVGGISGNTIYF. CDR3 nucleotide sequence: TGTGCCAGCAGCGTAGGCGGTATCTCTGGAAACACCATATATTTT.

The chain recombines TRBV9 with TRBJ2-3; 7 bases agree with TRBD2. The germline V gene encodes CDR1 SGDLS and CDR2 YYNGEE. The CDR3 is made up of 16 amino acids. V was clipped by 0 bases and J by 1 base; unmatched bases: 5. CDR3 protein: CASSVGPSGGTDTQYF. DNA of the CDR3: TGTGCCAGCAGCGTAGGTCCCAGCGGGGGCACAGATACGCAGTATTTT.

V gene TRBV19 combines with J gene TRBJ1-3; no clear D gene. The CDR3 loop spans 16 amino acids. In germline, CDR1 is LNHDA, CDR2 SQIVND (reference sequence). Between the trimmed V and J ends, which lost 6 bases and 0 bases, there was a span of 15 bases. The CDR3 here is CASSLSPDYSGNTIYF. As DNA, the CDR3 is TGTGCCAGTAGCCTAAGTCCGGACTACTCTGGAAACACCATATATTTT.

The gene calls are TRBV7-2 and TRBJ2-5; D is perhaps TRBD2 (5 bases). V lost 7 bases to trimming and J lost 2 bases, with 11 bases between them. CDR1 and CDR2 (germline): SGHTA, FQGNSA. The CDR3 length is 13 residues. CDR3 loop: CASMRARQETQYF. The CDR3 bases are TGTGCCAGCATGAGGGCAAGACAAGAGACCCAGTACTTC. Supplemented by reference TRBV7-2 and TRBJ2-5, the full variable domain reads GAGVSQSPSNKVTEKGKDVELRCDPISGHTALYWYRQSLGQGLEFLIYFQGNSAPDKSGLPSDRFSAERTGGSVSTLTIQRTQQEDSAVYLCASMRARQETQYFGPGTRLLVL.

The V gene is TRBV6-4, the J gene TRBJ1-2; D remains ambiguous. CDR1 and CDR2 (germline): MRHNA, SNTAGT. CDR3 length: 13 residues. V was clipped by 4 bases and J by 6 bases, with 12 bases between them. Written as DNA, the CDR3 is TGTGCCAGCAGTGCCAACATCTTCGATGGCTACACCTTC. Translated: CASSANIFDGYTF.

This chain joins TRBV15 and TRBJ1-4, with a weak D call TRBD1 (5 bases). CDR1 is LNHNV and CDR2 is YYDKDF in the germline V gene (reference sequence). CDR3 length equals 16 residues. Trimming stripped 5 bases from V and 4 bases from J, with 17 bases between. The chain's CDR3 is CATSRNRQGGNEKLFF. Written as DNA, the CDR3 is TGTGCCACCAGCCGCAATCGGCAGGGTGGTAATGAAAAACTGTTTTTT.

This rearrangement joins TRBV6-6 to TRBJ1-2, with 7 bases fitting TRBD1. J gave up 4 bases and V 5 bases, and 7 bases lay outside the gene matches. This CDR3 is 14 amino acids long. The germline V gene encodes CDR1 MNHNY and CDR2 SVGAGI (reference sequence). This CDR3 reads CASSTGQAVYGYTF. Here the CDR3 DNA reads TGTGCCAGCAGTACCGGACAGGCGGTCTATGGCTACACCTTC.

The chain combines TRBV6-5 with TRBJ2-7, with 8 bases lining up with TRBD2. V shed 5 bases, J shed 2 bases, and the junction held 2 bases outside the gene matches. The CDR3 has 13 residues. From germline, CDR1 is MNHEY and CDR2 SVGAGI. DNA of the CDR3: TGTGCCAGCAGTATAGCGGGAACCTACGAGCAGTACTTC. It codes for CASSIAGTYEQYF.

J is TRBJ2-3 and V is TRBV4-1; TRBD2 is a possible D gene (5 bases). V lost 4 bases to trimming and J lost 6 bases, with 11 bases between them. The CDR3 totals 13 residues. The V gene's germline CDR1 is MGHRA and CDR2 YSYEKL. This CDR3 is CASSPGIRDTQYF. CDR3 nucleotides: TGCGCCAGCAGCCCCGGGATCCGGGATACGCAGTATTTT.

The chain combines TRBV7-2 with TRBJ1-6, with D possibly matching TRBD1 (6 bases). V lost 1 base, J lost 3 bases, and 10 bases lay in between. This CDR3 has 16 residues. Germline CDR1 reads SGHTA; CDR2 reads FQGNSA. CDR3 sequence (DNA): TGTGCCAGCAGCTTAGTTGGGGGCGGCTATAATTCACCCCTCCACTTT. Its translation: CASSLVGGGYNSPLHF.

The chain is built from TRBV5-4 and TRBJ2-3; D unclear. The CDR3 is 13 amino acids. Germline V gene lookup returns CDR1 SGHNT and CDR2 YYREEE (reference sequence). The germline V and J ends were trimmed by 0 bases and 5 bases, with 7 bases remaining between them. The CDR3 spells CASSLDGVDTQYF. As DNA, the CDR3 is TGTGCCAGCAGCTTGGATGGAGTAGATACGCAGTATTTT.

The CDR3 coding sequence is TGTGCCTGGAGGTCTGAGGGATTCAATCAGCCCCAGCATTTT. Its protein is CAWRSEGFNQPQHF. This chain connects TRBV30 to TRBJ1-5; D is unresolved. The length of the CDR3 is 14 residues. The ends were cut back, 3 bases at V and 3 bases at J, with 12 bases in the middle. Germline V gene data show CDR1 as GTSNPN and CDR2 as SVGIG (reference sequence).